Given below is one TCR beta chain in context. The antigen remains undetermined. The protocol was immunoSEQ multiplex PCR, while the TCRdb copy is restricted to in-frame clones and leaves out a portion. The table records tens of thousands of clones, approximately 80% of them present only once. The CDR3 has 11 residues. V was cut by 5 bases and J by 3 bases, with 3 bases left in between. The germline gives CDR1 LNHDA, CDR2 SQIVND (reference sequence). This record comes from a study of a mutant IDH1 vaccine in newly diagnosed glioma. Study details: Administration of eight vaccinations to patients took place in weeks 1, 3, 5, 7, 11, 15, 19, 23. The start of vaccination came 4-6 weeks after radiotherapy alone, or with temozolomide cycles. Patients under treatment included approximately 60% males and about 40% females and had a mean age of approximately 40 years.

Study-wide findings and caveats: Seemingly, pseudoprogression had no relation to changes in the top peripheral T cell clonotypes.

The time point here: week 5, during vaccination. Vaccination used 300 ug of mutant IDH1 20-mer peptide per dose, with topical imiquimod. The genes are TRBV19 and TRBJ2-3; D ambiguous. This TCR was recovered from a man aged 40-49 years with glioma. Some clones in this sample may be carry-over from other donors' samples. Source: PBMCs, taken from a glioma patient whose treatment included an IDH1 peptide vaccine. CDR3 coding DNA: TGTGCCAGTAGTCGGACAGATACGCAGTATTTT. Translated, it gives CASSRTDTQYF.